This T cell receptor beta chain was profiled in a study of T cells expressing NK-cell markers. As for the study in general: Source material for TCR beta repertoires consisted of sorted CD3+CD56+NKG2C+, CD3+CD56+NKG2C- and CD3+CD56-NKG2C+ T cells. Study results and limitations: The contribution of dominant NKG2C+ clonotypes to CD8+ T cells in roughly 6 donors was about 1.0-7.5%. There were four donors in whom these clonotypes also led the CD3+CD56-NKG2C+ fraction.

In the case of this clonotype: Antigen specificity is unknown.

TCRdb re-called the 5' RACE reads and gives one entry per CDR3 protein, without DNA. Its table lists around 260,000 distinct CDR3 sequences. Germline assignment: CDR1 LNHNV and CDR2 YYDKDF (reference sequence). The CDR3 is made up of 16 amino acids. Sequenced input: blood T cells: a sorted CD56 or NKG2C T cell subset, CD4+ or CD8+ T cells, or bulk PBMC T cells (not recorded which). This receptor was obtained from a woman aged 18 to 69 in good health. This sequence joins TRBV15 and TRBJ1-4; TCRdb reports TRBD1, a call that lacks DNA to check it against. CDR3 sequence reads: CATSNKAGGGGEKLFF.